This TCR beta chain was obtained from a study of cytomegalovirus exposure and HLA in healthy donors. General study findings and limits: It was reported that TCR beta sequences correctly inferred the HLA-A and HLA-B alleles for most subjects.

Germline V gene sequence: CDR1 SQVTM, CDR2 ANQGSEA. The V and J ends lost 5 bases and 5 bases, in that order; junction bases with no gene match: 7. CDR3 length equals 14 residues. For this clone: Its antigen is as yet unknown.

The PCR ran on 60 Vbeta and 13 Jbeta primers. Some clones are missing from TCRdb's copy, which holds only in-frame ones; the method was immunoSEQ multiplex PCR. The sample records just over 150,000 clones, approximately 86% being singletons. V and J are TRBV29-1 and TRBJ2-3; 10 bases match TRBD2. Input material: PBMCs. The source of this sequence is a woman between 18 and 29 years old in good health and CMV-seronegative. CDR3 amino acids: CSVTSGTVGDTQYF. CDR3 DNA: TGCAGCGTTACTAGCGGGACGGTGGGAGATACGCAGTATTTT.